The 9 T cell receptor beta chains below were found in one sample sequenced in a study of shared clonotypes between healthy human individuals. TCRdb keeps only in-frame clones here, not all; method: immunoSEQ multiplex PCR. The data contain a few million clones, less than 95% of them singletons. The specimen was naive CD4+ T cells from PBMCs. The subset denotes: CD45RA+ positively selected. These receptors originate from a man between 18 and 29 years old in good health. Some clones in this sample may be carry-over from other donors' samples.

This sequence joins TRBV19 and TRBJ1-2, with 11 bases that match TRBD1. Germline V gene lookup returns CDR1 LNHDA and CDR2 SQIVND (reference sequence). Trimming took 6 bases from V and 7 from J; bases not matched to a gene: 7. CDR3 size: 14 residues. CDR3: CASSFGQGAAGYTF. In DNA, the CDR3 is TGTGCCAGTAGCTTCGGACAGGGGGCGGCTGGCTACACCTTC. The whole variable domain, filled in from reference TRBV19 and TRBJ1-2, reads DGGITQSPKYLFRKEGQNVTLSCEQNLNHDAMYWYRQDPGQGLRLIYYSQIVNDFQKGDIAEGYSVSREKKESFPLTVTSAQKNPTAFYLCASSFGQGAAGYTFGSGTRLTVV.

The chain couples TRBV6-5 to TRBJ1-2; 7 nucleotides agree with TRBD1. This CDR3 is 14 amino acids long. Losses at the gene ends were 4 bases for V and 9 bases for J; bases not matched to a gene: 11. Germline V CDR1 and CDR2: MNHEY, SVGAGI. The CDR3 region is CASSSPGQPIRYTF. In DNA, the CDR3 is TGTGCCAGCAGTTCCCCGGGACAGCCGATTCGCTACACCTTC.

The chain links TRBV20-1 to TRBJ1-2; no clear D. This CDR3 has 9 residues. Germline assignment: CDR1 DFQATT and CDR2 SNEGSKA (reference sequence). Between the trimmed V and J ends, which lost 6 bases and 4 bases, there was a span of 3 bases. This CDR3 reads CSAPYGYTF. CDR3 coding DNA: TGCAGTGCCCCCTATGGCTACACCTTC.

The chain has TRBV7-2 and TRBJ2-3; D is ambiguous. Germline CDR1 SGHTA, CDR2 FQGNSA. Trimming stripped 1 base from V and 5 bases from J, with 10 bases between. This CDR3 is built from 14 residues. The chain's CDR3 is CASSLGNARDTQYF. In nucleotides, the CDR3 is TGTGCCAGCAGCTTAGGTAACGCCAGAGATACGCAGTATTTT.

The genes are TRBV5-5 and TRBJ2-3; 10 bases line up with TRBD2. The CDR3 has 17 residues. The germline CDR1 and CDR2 sequences are SGHKS and YYEKEE (reference sequence). V lost 4 bases to trimming and J lost 0 bases; unmatched junction nucleotides: 8. The CDR3 DNA reads as TGTGCCAGCAGCCCGCCCGGACTAGCGGCAAGCACAGATACGCAGTATTTT. Encoded protein: CASSPPGLAASTDTQYF. The full variable domain, in which reference TRBV5-5 and TRBJ2-3 provide the parts outside the CDR3, is DAGVTQSPTHLIKTRGQQVTLRCSPISGHKSVSWYQQVLGQGPQFIFQYYEKEERGRGNFPDRFSARQFPNYSSELNVNALLLGDSALYLCASSPPGLAASTDTQYFGPGTRLTVL.

This rearrangement joins TRBV9 to TRBJ2-7; 7 positions agree with TRBD1. Looked up from germline, CDR1 is SGDLS and CDR2 is YYNGEE. CDR3 size: 14 residues. Losses at the gene ends were 4 bases for V and 0 bases for J; bases not matched to a gene: 4. CDR3 DNA: TGTGCCAGCAGCCTAGGACAGGTCTCCTACGAGCAGTACTTC. It is translated as CASSLGQVSYEQYF.

V and J are TRBV25-1 and TRBJ2-2; 7 nucleotides agree with TRBD1. From germline, CDR1 is MGHDK and CDR2 SYGVNS. Losses at the gene ends were 1 base for V and 3 bases for J; bases not matched to a gene: 5. The CDR3 spans 16 residues. In DNA, the CDR3 is TGTGCCAGCAGTGAATTCTGGCAGGGGGACACCGGGGAGCTGTTTTTT. Amino acids: CASSEFWQGDTGELFF.

J is TRBJ1-1 and V is TRBV11-2; D is unclear. This CDR3 region has 13 residues. With 3 bases removed from V and 5 bases from J, the gap between germline ends came to 10 bases. CDR1 and CDR2 (germline): SGHAT, FQNNGV. CDR3 coding DNA: TGTGCCAGCAGCTTCCGGGCGGCGACTGAAGCTTTCTTT. Its translation is CASSFRAATEAFF.

As to this clone: The junction differs from germline at one of its ends, possibly a read error. The chain uses TRBV28 and TRBJ2-5; D is uncertain. This CDR3 has 13 amino acids. Germline V lookup: CDR1 MDHEN, CDR2 SYDVKM. This chain's CDR3 is CASTTARNRAENF. The CDR3, as DNA: TGTGCCAGCACCACTGCCCGTAACCGGGCCGAGAACTTC. Supplemented by reference TRBV28 and TRBJ2-5, the full variable domain reads DVKVTQSSRYLVKRTGEKVFLECVQDMDHENMFWYRQDPGLGLRLIYFSYDVKMKEKGDIPEGYSVSREKKERFSLILESASTNQTSMYLCASTTARNRAENFGPGTRLLVL.